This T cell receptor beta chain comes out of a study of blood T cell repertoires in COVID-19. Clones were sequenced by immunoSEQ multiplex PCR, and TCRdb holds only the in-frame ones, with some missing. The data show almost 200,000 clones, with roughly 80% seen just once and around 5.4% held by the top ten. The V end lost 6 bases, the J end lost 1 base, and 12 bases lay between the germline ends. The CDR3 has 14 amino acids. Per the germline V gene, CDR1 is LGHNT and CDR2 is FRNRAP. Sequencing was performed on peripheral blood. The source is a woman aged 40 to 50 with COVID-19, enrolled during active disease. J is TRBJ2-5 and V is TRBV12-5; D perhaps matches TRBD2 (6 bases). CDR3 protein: CASGLPGGQETQYF. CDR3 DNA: TGTGCTAGTGGCCTTCCCGGGGGCCAAGAGACCCAGTACTTC.